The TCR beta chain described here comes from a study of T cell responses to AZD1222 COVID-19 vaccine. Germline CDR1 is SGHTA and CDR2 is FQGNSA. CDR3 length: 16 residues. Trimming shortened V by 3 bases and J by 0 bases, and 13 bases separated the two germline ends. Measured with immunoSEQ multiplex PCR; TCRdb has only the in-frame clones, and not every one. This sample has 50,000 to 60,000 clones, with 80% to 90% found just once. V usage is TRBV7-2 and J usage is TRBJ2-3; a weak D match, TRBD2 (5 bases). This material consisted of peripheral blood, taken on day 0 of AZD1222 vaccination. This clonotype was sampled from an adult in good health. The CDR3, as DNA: TGTGCCAGCAGCTTGAGGGCCGACCCCAGCACAGATACGCAGTATTTT. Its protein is CASSLRADPSTDTQYF. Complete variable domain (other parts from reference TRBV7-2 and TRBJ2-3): GAGVSQSPSNKVTEKGKDVELRCDPISGHTALYWYRQSLGQGLEFLIYFQGNSAPDKSGLPSDRFSAERTGGSVSTLTIQRTQQEDSAVYLCASSLRADPSTDTQYFGPGTRLTVL.